The subject of this entry is one T cell receptor beta chain. The germline V gene encodes CDR1 SGHRS and CDR2 YFSETQ. The CDR3 consists of 17 residues. The V and J ends lost 3 bases and 1 base, in that order; junction bases with no gene match: 12. The record originates from a study of blood T cell repertoires in COVID-19. Study context: From the United States, Italy and Spain came samples of acute and convalescent COVID-19. T cells, B-cell-depleted T cells, or PBMCs supplied cDNA or gDNA.

Source study methods: Reference gene primer amplification gave estimated nucleated cell counts. Here immunoSEQ multiplex PCR was the method, and the copy in TCRdb shows in-frame clones only, minus some. The DNA was the basis for D and trimming; V, J and clone size are from that table. This sample has tens of thousands of clones, with roughly 85% found just once. This receptor was taken from a woman of 80 years or more with active or convalescent COVID-19. Sample: peripheral blood. The rearrangement links TRBV5-1 to TRBJ1-1, with 7 bases identical to TRBD1. This CDR3 is CASSSNTQGDPNTEAFF. CDR3 DNA sequence: TGCGCCAGCAGCTCTAATACCCAGGGGGACCCGAACACTGAAGCTTTCTTT.